This TCR beta chain comes out of a study of shared clonotypes between healthy human individuals. Study observations and caveats: Depth was large, yet rarefaction showed that sorted-subset sequencing was incomplete. The sampled material consisted only of blood, and tissue repertoires are likely to differ.

Sequenced by immunoSEQ multiplex PCR; TCRdb stores in-frame clones only, minus some. The sample consists of more than 2 million clones, 85% to 95% of them appearing once. For this clone: As yet, its antigen is unknown. The identical CDR3 is also encoded by other nucleotide sequences in the sample.

The TCR originated in a man between 18 and 29 years old in good health. Sequencing was done on a sample of naive CD4+ T cells sorted from blood. Noted subset: CD45RA+ positively selected.

CDR3 in amino acids: CAISEAGDYNEQFF. CDR3 bases: TGTGCCATCAGCGAAGCAGGTGATTACAATGAGCAGTTCTTC. This chain links TRBV10-3 with TRBJ2-1; D is undetermined. Germline V gives CDR1 ENHRY, CDR2 SYGVKD. Between the trimmed V and J ends, which lost 6 bases and 4 bases, there was a span of 13 bases. The CDR3 covers 14 residues.